A single sample gave rise to the 10 T cell receptor beta chains below, sequenced in a study of T cells in Graves' hyperthyroidism and ophthalmopathy. Amplified TCR beta CDR3 regions came from RNA transcripts. TCR CDR3 underwent first-round RT-PCR with the HTBI primer set. TCRdb reprocessed the multiplex PCR reads with MiXCR, giving one entry per CDR3 protein. The table includes fewer than 450,000 distinct CDR3 sequences, 17% detected once. The sequencing sample was made of blood. These receptors came from a woman in her 30s with Graves' hyperthyroidism that later progressed to Graves' ophthalmopathy.

Ten or more counts support this clonotype. The chain joins TRBV6-5 to TRBJ1-5, with 8 bases identical to TRBD1. The CDR3 is made up of 19 amino acids. Germline CDR1 MNHEY, CDR2 SVGAGI. The ends lost 2 bases at V and 5 bases at J; junction bases unmatched: 17. The CDR3 reads CASSYRDRKGLGVYQPQHF. CDR3 in DNA: TGTGCCAGCAGTTACAGGGACAGGAAGGGTTTGGGTGTTTATCAGCCCCAGCATTTT.

This clonotype was seen only a few times. The chain carries TRBV4-1 and TRBJ2-1, with TRBD1 matching 8 bases. The V segment lost 1 base and the J segment 4 bases; nucleotides outside the gene matches: 12. From germline, CDR1 is MGHRA and CDR2 YSYEKL. This CDR3 is built from 18 residues. The CDR3 region is CASSQGRQGSLKYNEQFF. The CDR3 coding sequence is TGCGCCAGCAGCCAAGGAAGACAGGGGTCACTTAAGTACAATGAGCAGTTCTTC.

The chain recombines TRBV24-1 with TRBJ2-3; TRBD1 matches at 8 bases. Germline V lookup: CDR1 KGHDR, CDR2 SFDVKD. Trimming cost V 7 bases and J 2 bases; bases outside gene matches: 7. The CDR3 contains 15 residues. In nucleotides, the CDR3 is TGTGCCACCAGCTTCGGGACAGGAAACACAGATACGCAGTATTTT. Translated: CATSFGTGNTDTQYF.

This clonotype was found many times. V usage is TRBV5-1 and J usage is TRBJ2-1, with TRBD2 matching 9 bases. V dropped 3 bases and J dropped 6; count of bases not matched to a gene: 13. Germline CDR1 SGHRS, CDR2 YFSETQ. The length of the CDR3 is 17 residues. The CDR3 coding sequence is TGCGCCAGCAGCTGGGATGGGATGCGGGAGGGACGCAATGAGCAGTTCTTC. Its protein product is CASSWDGMREGRNEQFF.

This clonotype was seen at least ten times. The rearrangement uses TRBV12-5 and TRBJ1-5, with 7 bases lining up with TRBD1. This CDR3 is 14 amino acids long. Germline V lookup: CDR1 LGHNT, CDR2 FRNRAP. Trimming took 4 bases from V and 6 from J; bases not matched to a gene: 6. DNA of the CDR3: TGTGCTAGTGGTTCCGGGGACAGCGGTCAGCCCCAGCATTTT. This sequence encodes CASGSGDSGQPQHF.

This clonotype was observed at least ten times. The rearrangement links TRBV30 to TRBJ1-1; no clear D. Trimming took off 2 bases at V and 8 bases at J, with 9 bases between the two ends. CDR3 size: 11 residues. The germline CDR1 and CDR2 sequences are GTSNPN and SVGIG (reference sequence). The CDR3 protein is CAWSFGLEAFF. CDR3 coding DNA: TGTGCCTGGAGTTTCGGTTTGGAAGCTTTCTTT.

V and J are TRBV11-2 and TRBJ2-7; a weak D match, TRBD2 (6 bases). Trimming stripped 1 base from V and 3 bases from J, with 13 bases between. The CDR3 consists of 15 residues. Germline V gives CDR1 SGHAT, CDR2 FQNNGV. The CDR3 sequence: CASSLGGSGYYEQYV. Here the CDR3 DNA reads TGTGCCAGCAGCTTAGGCGGTAGCGGTTACTACGAGCAGTACGTC.

This clonotype was seen ten or more times. This chain joins TRBV5-8 and TRBJ2-7; D may be TRBD1 or TRBD2 (5 bases each). From germline, CDR1 is SGHTS and CDR2 YDEGEE. The CDR3 has 15 amino acids. Trimming removed 0 bases from V and 5 bases from J, with 15 bases in between. CDR3 in amino acids: CASSLGHLGDDEQYF. For the CDR3, the DNA is TGTGCCAGCAGCTTGGGACATCTTGGGGACGACGAGCAGTACTTC.

At least ten counts were recorded for this clonotype. This rearrangement joins TRBV24-1 to TRBJ2-2; 12 bases agree with TRBD2. V lost 0 bases and J lost 5; bases outside the gene matches: 9. The CDR3 spans 19 residues. Germline-derived CDR1 and CDR2 are KGHDR and SFDVKD. The CDR3 protein is CATSDLPRLAGGGTGELFF. As DNA, the CDR3 is TGTGCCACCAGTGATTTGCCGCGGCTAGCGGGAGGGGGGACCGGGGAGCTGTTTTTT.

This clonotype was detected ten times or more. The chain combines TRBV5-1 with TRBJ1-2; D is perhaps TRBD1 (5 bases). Trimming took 1 base from V and 8 from J, leaving 15 bases between them. The CDR3 has 14 residues. The germline V gene encodes CDR1 SGHRS and CDR2 YFSETQ. In DNA, the CDR3 is TGCGCCAGCAGCTTGTCGCCAGGGATGCAGGGCTACACCTTC. It encodes CASSLSPGMQGYTF.